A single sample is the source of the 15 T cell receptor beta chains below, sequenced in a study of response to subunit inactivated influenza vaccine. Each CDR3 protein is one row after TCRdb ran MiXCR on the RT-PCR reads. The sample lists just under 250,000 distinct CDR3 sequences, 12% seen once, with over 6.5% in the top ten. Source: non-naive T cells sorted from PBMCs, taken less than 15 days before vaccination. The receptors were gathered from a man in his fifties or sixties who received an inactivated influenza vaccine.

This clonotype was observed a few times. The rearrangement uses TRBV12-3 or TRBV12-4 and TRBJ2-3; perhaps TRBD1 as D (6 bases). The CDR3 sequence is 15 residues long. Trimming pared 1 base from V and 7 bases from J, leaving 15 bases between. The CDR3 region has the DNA TGTGCCAGCAGTTTAGGAGGCCTGGGGGCCAATACGCAGTATTTT. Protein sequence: CASSLGGLGANTQYF.

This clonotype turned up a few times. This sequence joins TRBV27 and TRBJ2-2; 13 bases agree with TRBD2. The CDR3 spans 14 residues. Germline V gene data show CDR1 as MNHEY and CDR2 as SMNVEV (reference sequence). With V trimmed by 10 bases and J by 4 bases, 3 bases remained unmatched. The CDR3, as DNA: TGTGCCACCGGGACTAGCGGGGCCACCGGGGAGCTGTTTTTT. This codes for CATGTSGATGELFF.

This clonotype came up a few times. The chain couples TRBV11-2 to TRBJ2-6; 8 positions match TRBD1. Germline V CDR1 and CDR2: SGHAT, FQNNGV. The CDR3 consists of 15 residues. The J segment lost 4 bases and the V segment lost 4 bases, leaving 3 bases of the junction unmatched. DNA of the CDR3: TGTGCCAGCAGCTCCCAGGGGGCAGGGGCCAACGTCCTGACTTTC. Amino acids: CASSSQGAGANVLTF. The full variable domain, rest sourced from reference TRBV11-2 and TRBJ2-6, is EAGVAQSPRYKIIEKRQSVAFWCNPISGHATLYWYQQILGQGPKLLIQFQNNGVVDDSQLPKDRFSAERLKGVDSTLKIQPAKLEDSAVYLCASSSQGAGANVLTFGAGSRLTVL.

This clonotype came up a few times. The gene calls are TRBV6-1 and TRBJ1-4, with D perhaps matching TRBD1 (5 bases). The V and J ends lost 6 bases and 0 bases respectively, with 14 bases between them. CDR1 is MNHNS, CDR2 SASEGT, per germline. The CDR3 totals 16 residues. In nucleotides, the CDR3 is TGTGCCAGCAGACCAAGACCGGGGCCAACTAATGAAAAACTGTTTTTT. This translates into CASRPRPGPTNEKLFF.

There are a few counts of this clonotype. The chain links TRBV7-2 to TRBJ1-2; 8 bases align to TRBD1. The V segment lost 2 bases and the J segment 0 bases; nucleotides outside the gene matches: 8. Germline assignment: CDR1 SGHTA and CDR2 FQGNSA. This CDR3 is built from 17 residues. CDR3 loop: CASSLSAGGTANYGYTF. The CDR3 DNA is TGTGCCAGCAGCTTATCGGCAGGGGGCACAGCTAACTATGGCTACACCTTC.

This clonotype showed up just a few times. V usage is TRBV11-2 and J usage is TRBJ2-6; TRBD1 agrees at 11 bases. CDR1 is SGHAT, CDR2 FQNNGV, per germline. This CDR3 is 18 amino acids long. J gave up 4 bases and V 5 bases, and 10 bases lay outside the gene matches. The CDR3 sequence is CASSPRGTGGSGANVLTF. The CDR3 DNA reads TGTGCCAGCAGCCCTCGGGGGACAGGGGGATCAGGGGCCAACGTCCTGACTTTC. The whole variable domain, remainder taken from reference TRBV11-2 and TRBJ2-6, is EAGVAQSPRYKIIEKRQSVAFWCNPISGHATLYWYQQILGQGPKLLIQFQNNGVVDDSQLPKDRFSAERLKGVDSTLKIQPAKLEDSAVYLCASSPRGTGGSGANVLTFGAGSRLTVL.

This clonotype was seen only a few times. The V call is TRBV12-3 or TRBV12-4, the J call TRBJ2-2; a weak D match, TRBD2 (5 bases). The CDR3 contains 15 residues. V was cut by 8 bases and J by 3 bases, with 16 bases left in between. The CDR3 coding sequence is TGTGCCAGCCGTACCTCGGGGATCGACACCGGGGAGCTGTTTTTT. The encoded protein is CASRTSGIDTGELFF.

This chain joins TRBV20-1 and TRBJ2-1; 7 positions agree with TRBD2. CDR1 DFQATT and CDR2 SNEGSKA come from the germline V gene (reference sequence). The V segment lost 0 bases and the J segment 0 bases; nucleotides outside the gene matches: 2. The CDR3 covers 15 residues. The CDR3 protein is CSAREAGSSYNEQFF. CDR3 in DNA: TGCAGTGCTAGAGAAGCGGGGAGCTCCTACAATGAGCAGTTCTTC.

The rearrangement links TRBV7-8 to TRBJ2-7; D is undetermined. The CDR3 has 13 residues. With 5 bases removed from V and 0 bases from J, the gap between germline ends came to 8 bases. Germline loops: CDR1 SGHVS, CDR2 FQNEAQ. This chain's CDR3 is CASSPKSSYEQYF. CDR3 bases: TGTGCCAGCAGCCCTAAGAGCTCCTACGAGCAGTACTTC. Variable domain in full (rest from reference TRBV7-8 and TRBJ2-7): GAGVSQSPRYKVAKRGQDVALRCDPISGHVSLFWYQQALGQGPEFLTYFQNEAQLDKSGLPSDRFFAERPEGSVSTLKIQRTQQEDSAVYLCASSPKSSYEQYFGPGTRLTVT.

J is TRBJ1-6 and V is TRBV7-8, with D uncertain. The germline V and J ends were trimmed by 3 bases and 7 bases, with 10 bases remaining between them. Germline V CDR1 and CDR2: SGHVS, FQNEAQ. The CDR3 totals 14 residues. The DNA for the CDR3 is TGTGCCAGCAGCTTGGGAGGGATCAATTCACCCCTCCACTTT. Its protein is CASSLGGINSPLHF. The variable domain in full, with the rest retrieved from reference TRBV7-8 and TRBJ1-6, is GAGVSQSPRYKVAKRGQDVALRCDPISGHVSLFWYQQALGQGPEFLTYFQNEAQLDKSGLPSDRFFAERPEGSVSTLKIQRTQQEDSAVYLCASSLGGINSPLHFGNGTRLTVT.

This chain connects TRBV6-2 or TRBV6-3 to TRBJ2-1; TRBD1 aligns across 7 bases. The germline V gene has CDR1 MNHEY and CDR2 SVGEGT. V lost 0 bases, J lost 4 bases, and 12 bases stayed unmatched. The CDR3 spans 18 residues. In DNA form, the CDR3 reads TGTGCCAGCAGTTACTCGATAAAGGGGACAGCGGTTTACAATGAGCAGTTCTTC. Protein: CASSYSIKGTAVYNEQFF.

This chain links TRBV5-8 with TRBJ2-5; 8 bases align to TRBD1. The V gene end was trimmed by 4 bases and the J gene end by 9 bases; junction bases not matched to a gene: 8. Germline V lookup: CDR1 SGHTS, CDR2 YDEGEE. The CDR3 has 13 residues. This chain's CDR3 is CASSVGQAVAQYF. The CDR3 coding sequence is TGTGCCAGCAGCGTGGGACAGGCGGTGGCCCAGTACTTC.

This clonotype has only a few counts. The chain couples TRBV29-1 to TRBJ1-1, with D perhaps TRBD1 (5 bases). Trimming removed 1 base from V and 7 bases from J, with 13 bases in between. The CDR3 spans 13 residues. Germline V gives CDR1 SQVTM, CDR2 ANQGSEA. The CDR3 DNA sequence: TGCAGCGTTGAAGTGGGGGGAACTTTTGAAGCTTTCTTT. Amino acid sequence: CSVEVGGTFEAFF.

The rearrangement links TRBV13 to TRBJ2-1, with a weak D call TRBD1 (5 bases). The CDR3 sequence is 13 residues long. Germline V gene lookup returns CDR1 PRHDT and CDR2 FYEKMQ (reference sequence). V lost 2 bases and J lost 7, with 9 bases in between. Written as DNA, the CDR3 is TGTGCCAGCAGCTTAAAGGGGTTGAATGAGCAGTTCTTC. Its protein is CASSLKGLNEQFF.

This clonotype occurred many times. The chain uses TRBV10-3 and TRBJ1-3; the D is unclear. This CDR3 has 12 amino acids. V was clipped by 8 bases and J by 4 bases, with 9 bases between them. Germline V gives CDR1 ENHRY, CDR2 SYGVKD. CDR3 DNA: TGTGCCATCGGTCATCCCGGAAACACCATATATTTT. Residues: CAIGHPGNTIYF.